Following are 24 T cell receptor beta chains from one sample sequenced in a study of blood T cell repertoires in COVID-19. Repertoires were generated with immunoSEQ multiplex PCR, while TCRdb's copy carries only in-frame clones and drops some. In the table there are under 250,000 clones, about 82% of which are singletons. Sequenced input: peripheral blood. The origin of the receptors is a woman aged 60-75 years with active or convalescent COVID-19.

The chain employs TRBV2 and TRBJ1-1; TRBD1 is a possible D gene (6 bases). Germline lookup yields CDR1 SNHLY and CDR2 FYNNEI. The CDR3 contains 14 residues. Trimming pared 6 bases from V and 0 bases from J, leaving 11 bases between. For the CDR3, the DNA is TGTGCCAGCAGAGAAACAGGGATGAACACTGAAGCTTTCTTT. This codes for CASRETGMNTEAFF.

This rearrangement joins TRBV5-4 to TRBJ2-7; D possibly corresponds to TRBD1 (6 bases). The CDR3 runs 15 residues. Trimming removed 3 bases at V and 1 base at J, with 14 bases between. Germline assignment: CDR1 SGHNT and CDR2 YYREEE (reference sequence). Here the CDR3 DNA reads TGTGCCAGCAGCTGGGCCGGGACAACTTCCTACGAGCAGTACGTC. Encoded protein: CASSWAGTTSYEQYV.

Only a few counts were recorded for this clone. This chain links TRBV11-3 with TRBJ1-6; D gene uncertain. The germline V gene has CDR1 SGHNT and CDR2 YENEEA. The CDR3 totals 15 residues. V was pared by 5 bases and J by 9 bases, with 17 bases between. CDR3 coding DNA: TGTGCCAGCAGCCCTAATTCCGGGGAGATTTCACCCCTCCACTTT. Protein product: CASSPNSGEISPLHF. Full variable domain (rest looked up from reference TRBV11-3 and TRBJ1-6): EAGVVQSPRYKIIEKKQPVAFWCNPISGHNTLYWYLQNLGQGPELLIRYENEEAVDDSQLPKDRFSAERLKGVDSTLKIQPAELGDSAVYLCASSPNSGEISPLHFGNGTRLTVT.

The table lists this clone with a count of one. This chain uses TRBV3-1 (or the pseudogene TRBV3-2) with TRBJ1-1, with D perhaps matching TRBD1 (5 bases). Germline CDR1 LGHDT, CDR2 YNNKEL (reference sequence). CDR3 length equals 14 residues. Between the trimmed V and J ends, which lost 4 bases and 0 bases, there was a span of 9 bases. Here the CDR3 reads CASSPTRVNTEAFF. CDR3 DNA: TGTGCCAGCAGCCCCACCAGGGTGAACACTGAAGCTTTCTTT.

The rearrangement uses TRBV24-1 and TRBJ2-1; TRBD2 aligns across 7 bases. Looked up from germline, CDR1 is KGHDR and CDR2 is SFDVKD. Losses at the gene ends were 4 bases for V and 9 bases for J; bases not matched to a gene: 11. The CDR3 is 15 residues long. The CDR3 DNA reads TGTGCCACCAGTGAGCCCTCGGGGCAGCGGGGTGAGCAGTTCTTC. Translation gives CATSEPSGQRGEQFF.

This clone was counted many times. The CDR3 sequence: CASSPGLAGALSYEQYV. In DNA, the CDR3 is TGTGCCAGCAGCCCGGGACTAGCGGGGGCCCTCTCCTACGAGCAGTACGTC. V and J are TRBV7-8 and TRBJ2-7, with TRBD2 matching 14 bases. V was clipped by 5 bases and J by 0 bases; unmatched bases: 6. This CDR3 spans 17 amino acids. Germline values: CDR1 SGHVS, CDR2 FQNEAQ.

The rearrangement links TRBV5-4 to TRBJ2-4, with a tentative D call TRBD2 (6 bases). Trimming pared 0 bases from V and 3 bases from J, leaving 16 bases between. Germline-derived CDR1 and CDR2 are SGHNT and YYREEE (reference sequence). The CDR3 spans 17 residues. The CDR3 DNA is TGTGCCAGCAGCTTGGGTGGAGAGGGACTTGGCAAAAACATTCAGTACTTC. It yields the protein CASSLGGEGLGKNIQYF.

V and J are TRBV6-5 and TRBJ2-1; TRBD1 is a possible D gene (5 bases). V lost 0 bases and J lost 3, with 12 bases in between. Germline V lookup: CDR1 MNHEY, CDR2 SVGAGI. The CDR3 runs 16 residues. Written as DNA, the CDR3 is TGTGCCAGCAGTTACTCGGGGTATGACAGCTACAATGAGCAGTTCTTC. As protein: CASSYSGYDSYNEQFF.

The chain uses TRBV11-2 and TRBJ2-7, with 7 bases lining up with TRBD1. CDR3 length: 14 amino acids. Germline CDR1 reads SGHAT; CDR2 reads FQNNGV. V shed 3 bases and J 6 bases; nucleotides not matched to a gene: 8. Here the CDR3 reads CASSFDRATGEQYF. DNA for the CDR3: TGTGCCAGCAGCTTTGACAGGGCTACGGGCGAGCAGTACTTC.

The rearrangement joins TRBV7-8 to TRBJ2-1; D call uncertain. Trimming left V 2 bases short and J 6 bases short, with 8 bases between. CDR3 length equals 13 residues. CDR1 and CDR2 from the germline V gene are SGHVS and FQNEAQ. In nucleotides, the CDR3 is TGTGCCAGCAGCTTATCCCGAGCCAATGAGCAGTTCTTC. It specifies CASSLSRANEQFF.

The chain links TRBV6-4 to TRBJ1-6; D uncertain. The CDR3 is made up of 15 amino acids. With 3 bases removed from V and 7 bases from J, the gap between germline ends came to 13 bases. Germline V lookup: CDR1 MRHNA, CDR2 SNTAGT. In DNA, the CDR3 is TGTGCCAGCAGTGAGGAGGCCAGACGCAATTCACCCCTCCACTTT. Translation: CASSEEARRNSPLHF.

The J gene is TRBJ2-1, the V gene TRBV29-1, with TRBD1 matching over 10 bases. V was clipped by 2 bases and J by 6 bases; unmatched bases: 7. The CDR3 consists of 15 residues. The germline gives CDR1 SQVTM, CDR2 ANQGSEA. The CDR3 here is CSVEYGTGVGNEQFF. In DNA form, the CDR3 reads TGCAGCGTTGAATACGGGACAGGGGTAGGCAATGAGCAGTTCTTC.

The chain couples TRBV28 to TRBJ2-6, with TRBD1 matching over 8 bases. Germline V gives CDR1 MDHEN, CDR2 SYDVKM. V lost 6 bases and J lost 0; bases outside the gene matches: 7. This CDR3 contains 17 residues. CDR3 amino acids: CASRSDRGTSGANVLTF. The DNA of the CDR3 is TGTGCCAGCAGGTCCGACAGGGGAACCTCTGGGGCCAACGTCCTGACTTTC.

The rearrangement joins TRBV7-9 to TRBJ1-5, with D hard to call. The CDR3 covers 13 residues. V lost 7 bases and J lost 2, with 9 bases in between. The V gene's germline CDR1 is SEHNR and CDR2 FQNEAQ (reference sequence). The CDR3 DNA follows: TGTGCCAGCACCGACGGAGGCAATCAGCCCCAGCATTTT. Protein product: CASTDGGNQPQHF.

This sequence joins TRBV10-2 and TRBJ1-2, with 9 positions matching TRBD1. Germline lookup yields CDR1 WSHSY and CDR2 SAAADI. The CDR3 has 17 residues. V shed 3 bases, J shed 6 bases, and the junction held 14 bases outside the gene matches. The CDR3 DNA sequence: TGCGCCAGCAGTGATCCAACGAGGGACAGGGTAAACCATGGCTACACCTTC. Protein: CASSDPTRDRVNHGYTF.

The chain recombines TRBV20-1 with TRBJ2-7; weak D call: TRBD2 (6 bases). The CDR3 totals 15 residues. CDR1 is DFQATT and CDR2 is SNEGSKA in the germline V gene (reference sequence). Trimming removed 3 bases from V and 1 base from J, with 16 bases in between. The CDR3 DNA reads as TGCAGTGCTAGTGTTGCGGGGCTCCCTTCCTACGAGCAGTACGTC. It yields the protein CSASVAGLPSYEQYV.

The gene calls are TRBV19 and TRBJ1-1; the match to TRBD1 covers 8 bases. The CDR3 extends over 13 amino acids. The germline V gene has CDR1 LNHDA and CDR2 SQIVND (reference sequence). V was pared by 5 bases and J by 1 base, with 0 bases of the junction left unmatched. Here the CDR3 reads CASSDRGNTEAFF. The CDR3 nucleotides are TGTGCCAGTAGTGACAGGGGGAACACTGAAGCTTTCTTT.

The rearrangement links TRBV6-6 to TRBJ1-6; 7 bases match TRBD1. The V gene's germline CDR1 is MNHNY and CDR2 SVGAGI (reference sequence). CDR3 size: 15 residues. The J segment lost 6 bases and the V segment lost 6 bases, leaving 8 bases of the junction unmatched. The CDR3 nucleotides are TGTGCCAGCAGGTACCGGGACAGTATTAATTCACCCCTCCACTTT. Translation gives CASRYRDSINSPLHF.

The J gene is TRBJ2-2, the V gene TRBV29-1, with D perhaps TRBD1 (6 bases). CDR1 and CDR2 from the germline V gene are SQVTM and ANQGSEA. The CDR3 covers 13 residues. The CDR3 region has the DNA TGCACCGGGTCGAGGGGGTGGCCCGGGGAGCTGTTTTTT. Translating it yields CTGSRGWPGELFF.

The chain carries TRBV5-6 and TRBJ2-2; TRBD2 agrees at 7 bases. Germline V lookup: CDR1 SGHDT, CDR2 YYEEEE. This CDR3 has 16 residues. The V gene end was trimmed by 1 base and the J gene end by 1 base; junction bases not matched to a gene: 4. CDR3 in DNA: TGTGCCAGCAGCTTGTTGCGCGGGAGGAACACCGGGGAGCTGTTTTTT. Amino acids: CASSLLRGRNTGELFF. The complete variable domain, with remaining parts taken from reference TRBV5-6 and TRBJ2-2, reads DAGVTQSPTHLIKTRGQQVTLRCSPKSGHDTVSWYQQALGQGPQFIFQYYEEEERQRGNFPDRFSGHQFPNYSSELNVNALLLGDSALYLCASSLLRGRNTGELFFGEGSRLTVL.

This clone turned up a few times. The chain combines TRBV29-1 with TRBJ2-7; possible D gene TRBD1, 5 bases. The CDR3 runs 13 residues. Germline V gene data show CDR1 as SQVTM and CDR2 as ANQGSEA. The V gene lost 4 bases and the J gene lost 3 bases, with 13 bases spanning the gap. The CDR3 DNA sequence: TGCAGCGTTGTCCTCATCCAGGGCTACGAGCAGTACTTC. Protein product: CSVVLIQGYEQYF.

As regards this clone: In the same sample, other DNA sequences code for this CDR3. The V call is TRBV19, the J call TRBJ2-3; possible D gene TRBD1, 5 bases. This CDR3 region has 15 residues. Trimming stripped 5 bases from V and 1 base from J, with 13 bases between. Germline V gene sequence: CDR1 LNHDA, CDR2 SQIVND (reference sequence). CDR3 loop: CASSPGWGGTDTQYF. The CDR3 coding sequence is TGTGCCAGTAGTCCCGGGTGGGGCGGCACAGATACGCAGTATTTT.

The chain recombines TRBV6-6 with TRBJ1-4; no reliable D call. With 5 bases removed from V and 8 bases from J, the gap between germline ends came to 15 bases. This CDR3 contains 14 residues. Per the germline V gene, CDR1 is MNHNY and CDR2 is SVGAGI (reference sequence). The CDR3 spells CASSEKGRQEKLFF. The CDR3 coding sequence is TGTGCCAGCAGTGAGAAAGGGAGACAAGAAAAACTGTTTTTT.

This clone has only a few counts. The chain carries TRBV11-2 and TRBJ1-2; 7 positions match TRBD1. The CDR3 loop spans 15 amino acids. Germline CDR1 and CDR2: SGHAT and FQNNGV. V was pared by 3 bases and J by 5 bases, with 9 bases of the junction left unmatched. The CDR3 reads CASSFGARQGYGYTF. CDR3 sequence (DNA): TGTGCCAGCAGCTTTGGTGCGAGACAGGGATATGGCTACACCTTC.